These 20 T cell receptor beta chains were all obtained from the same sample, sequenced in a study of early stage breast cancer tumors. Data came from immunoSEQ multiplex PCR; TCRdb stores just in-frame clones and leaves some out. The data show fewer than 70,000 clones, roughly 80% seen once. The sample consisted of blood. These receptors all stem from a young adult with breast cancer.

The chain couples TRBV6-5 to TRBJ2-7; D may be TRBD2 (6 bases). The germline V gene has CDR1 MNHEY and CDR2 SVGAGI. There are 14 residues in the CDR3. V was pared by 2 bases and J by 3 bases, with 11 bases between. CDR3 in amino acids: CASSYAGTSYEQYF. The CDR3 DNA is TGTGCCAGCAGTTACGCGGGAACGAGCTACGAGCAGTACTTC.

This clone has just a few counts. This chain connects TRBV4-1 to TRBJ2-7; D could derive from TRBD1 or TRBD2 (5 bases each). CDR3 size: 14 residues. V shed 2 bases and J shed 9 bases, with 17 bases lying between them. Germline CDR1 MGHRA, CDR2 YSYEKL. The CDR3 coding sequence is TGCGCCAGCAGCCAACCCCGGGACCAACTACGGCAGTACTTC. Its translation is CASSQPRDQLRQYF.

The V and J genes are TRBV2 and TRBJ1-2, with D possibly being TRBD1 (6 bases). CDR3 length: 13 residues. CDR1 is SNHLY and CDR2 is FYNNEI in the germline V gene. V was trimmed by 7 bases and J by 6 bases, leaving 15 bases between them. For the CDR3, the DNA is TGTGCCAGCAAAGGGAGGGGGAGCGATGGCTACACCTTC. It encodes CASKGRGSDGYTF.

V is TRBV11-2 and J is TRBJ2-2; 7 bases agree with TRBD2. V dropped 6 bases and J dropped 5; count of bases not matched to a gene: 9. The CDR3 has 15 residues. Germline-derived CDR1 and CDR2 are SGHAT and FQNNGV. CDR3 bases: TGTGCCAGCAGTAGACTAGCTCATAAAACCGGGGAGCTGTTTTTT. Its translation: CASSRLAHKTGELFF.

The chain combines TRBV28 with TRBJ2-2, with TRBD2 identical over 12 bases. Germline trimming cut 5 bases from V and 7 bases from J; bases unmatched to any gene: 8. The CDR3 runs 16 residues. Germline CDR1 is MDHEN and CDR2 is SYDVKM. In DNA form, the CDR3 reads TGTGCCAGCAGTCCACGAATACTAGCGGGAGGCGGGGAGCTGTTTTTT. Amino acids: CASSPRILAGGGELFF.

The rearrangement joins TRBV15 to TRBJ1-2, with D tentatively TRBD1 (6 bases). Germline V lookup: CDR1 LNHNV, CDR2 YYDKDF (reference sequence). CDR3 length: 17 residues. V lost 0 bases to trimming and J lost 4 bases, with 18 bases between them. The CDR3 region has the DNA TGTGCCACCAGCAGAGATCGGAGCAGGGGACGGTTCTATGGCTACACCTTC. Protein product: CATSRDRSRGRFYGYTF. Full variable domain (outside the CDR3, taken from reference TRBV15 and TRBJ1-2): DAMVIQNPRYQVTQFGKPVTLSCSQTLNHNVMYWYQQKSSQAPKLLFHYYDKDFNNEADTPDNFQSRRPNTSFCFLDIRSPGLGDTAMYLCATSRDRSRGRFYGYTFGSGTRLTVV.

This clone was seen only once. V and J are TRBV27 and TRBJ1-1; D call uncertain. This CDR3 is 18 amino acids long. The germline CDR1 and CDR2 sequences are MNHEY and SMNVEV (reference sequence). Trimming removed 5 bases at V and 0 bases at J, with 22 bases between. Here the CDR3 DNA reads TGTGCCAGCAGTACCTCGGACCTGACCGAAGCCTTGAACACTGAAGCTTTCTTT. This translates into CASSTSDLTEALNTEAFF.

The rearrangement links TRBV19 to TRBJ1-1; the match to TRBD1 covers 9 bases. Losses at the gene ends were 10 bases for V and 4 bases for J; bases not matched to a gene: 7. The germline V gene has CDR1 LNHDA and CDR2 SQIVND (reference sequence). The CDR3 has 13 residues. The CDR3 region has the DNA TGTGCCAAACAGGGGGCTCTGGGCACTGAAGCTTTCTTT. As protein: CAKQGALGTEAFF.

CDR3 sequence (DNA): TGTGCCAGCAGCACCAGAGGGGCAGGGCCTTTCTTT. This translates into CASSTRGAGPFF. The V gene is TRBV9, the J gene TRBJ1-1; D might be TRBD1 (5 bases). Germline loops: CDR1 SGDLS, CDR2 YYNGEE. This CDR3 is built from 12 residues. Trimming removed 4 bases from V and 12 bases from J, with 16 bases in between.

The chain links TRBV6-6 to TRBJ1-3, with D possibly TRBD1 on 5 matching bases. Trimming took off 6 bases at V and 0 bases at J, with 12 bases between the two ends. The CDR3 runs to 15 residues. Germline lookup yields CDR1 MNHNY and CDR2 SVGAGI (reference sequence). The CDR3 is CASSWVGGSGNTIYF. The CDR3 DNA is TGTGCCAGCAGCTGGGTCGGGGGCTCTGGAAACACCATATATTTT.

In this sample, this clone turned up a few times. V usage is TRBV9 and J usage is TRBJ2-7; D not resolved. Trimming removed 4 bases from V and 7 bases from J, with 18 bases in between. This CDR3 contains 14 residues. Germline V lookup: CDR1 SGDLS, CDR2 YYNGEE. In nucleotides, the CDR3 is TGTGCCAGCAGCCCCGGCGGCTATTCGGATGAGCAGTACTTC. This encodes CASSPGGYSDEQYF. The complete variable domain, with remaining parts taken from reference TRBV9 and TRBJ2-7, reads DSGVTQTPKHLITATGQRVTLRCSPRSGDLSVYWYQQSLDQGLQFLIQYYNGEERAKGNILERFSAQQFPDLHSELNLSSLELGDSALYFCASSPGGYSDEQYFGPGTRLTVT.

A remark on this clone: Other DNA variants within this sample encode the same CDR3. This sequence joins TRBV5-1 and TRBJ1-1; the D is unclear. CDR1 is SGHRS, CDR2 YFSETQ, per germline. The V end was cut by 0 bases, the J end by 1 base, with 4 bases between. CDR3 length: 13 amino acids. The CDR3 region has the DNA TGCGCCAGCAGCTTGGGTGGGAACACTGAAGCTTTCTTT. Protein product: CASSLGGNTEAFF.

This clone was recorded only once. CDR3: CASSLQAGGQETQYF. The CDR3 nucleotides are TGTGCCAGCAGCTTACAGGCGGGAGGTCAAGAGACCCAGTACTTC. The chain couples TRBV7-3 to TRBJ2-5; 8 nucleotides line up with TRBD2. There are 15 residues in the CDR3. Trimming removed 2 bases from V and 2 bases from J; junction bases left unmatched: 4. The germline V gene encodes CDR1 SGHTA and CDR2 FQGTGA.

The V and J genes are TRBV5-1 and TRBJ2-5, with D hard to call. The CDR3 loop spans 13 amino acids. Trimming took 0 bases from V and 2 from J, leaving 5 bases between them. Germline lookup yields CDR1 SGHRS and CDR2 YFSETQ. The CDR3 nucleotides are TGCGCCAGCAGCTTGGGACGACAAGAGACCCAGTACTTC. It is translated as CASSLGRQETQYF.

The sample holds a few counts of this clone. The genes are TRBV5-4 and TRBJ1-1; possibly TRBD1 for D (5 bases). Trimming pared 1 base from V and 3 bases from J, leaving 13 bases between. The germline V gene has CDR1 SGHNT and CDR2 YYREEE (reference sequence). The CDR3 is made up of 15 amino acids. CDR3 amino acids: CASSLRPGRYTEAFF. CDR3 bases: TGTGCCAGCAGCTTGAGGCCAGGGAGGTACACTGAAGCTTTCTTT.

V is TRBV6-5 and J is TRBJ1-4, with D tentatively TRBD1 (6 bases). The CDR3 contains 15 residues. The germline V gene encodes CDR1 MNHEY and CDR2 SVGAGI. V was cut by 4 bases and J by 8 bases, with 17 bases left in between. Here the CDR3 reads CASSSLTGVREKLFF. The CDR3 region has the DNA TGTGCCAGCAGTTCCCTGACAGGAGTACGCGAAAAACTGTTTTTT.

The CDR3 protein is CSVGDNEQFF. The CDR3 nucleotides read TGCAGCGTCGGAGACAATGAGCAGTTCTTC. V is TRBV29-1 and J is TRBJ2-1; D call uncertain. This CDR3 region has 10 residues. Trimming took 6 bases from V and 5 from J, leaving 5 bases between them. Germline V gene sequence: CDR1 SQVTM, CDR2 ANQGSEA.

J is TRBJ2-3 and V is TRBV18; D call uncertain. This CDR3 spans 14 amino acids. The germline CDR1 and CDR2 sequences are KGHSH and LQKENI. V shed 2 bases and J shed 4 bases, with 10 bases lying between them. The CDR3 here is CASSPGVQADTQYF. The CDR3 nucleotides are TGTGCCAGCTCACCAGGGGTTCAGGCAGATACGCAGTATTTT.

This CDR3 is CASSPEGTNYGYTF. CDR3 sequence (DNA): TGTGCCAGCTCACCTGAGGGGACTAACTATGGCTACACCTTC. This sequence joins TRBV18 and TRBJ1-2; the D gene is possibly TRBD1 (5 bases). Germline values: CDR1 KGHSH, CDR2 LQKENI. The CDR3 spans 14 residues. The V and J ends lost 3 bases and 0 bases respectively, with 8 bases between them.

The chain recombines TRBV28 with TRBJ2-7, with TRBD2 identical over 12 bases. The J segment lost 6 bases and the V segment lost 4 bases, leaving 16 bases of the junction unmatched. Germline-derived CDR1 and CDR2 are MDHEN and SYDVKM. This CDR3 has 18 amino acids. CDR3: CASSSLAGGPTLLFEQYF. CDR3 bases: TGTGCCAGCAGTTCGCTAGCGGGAGGGCCGACGCTCCTCTTCGAGCAGTACTTC.